The sample holds many counts of the clone carrying this T cell receptor (beta chain). The target antigen is unknown. The sequenced fragment ends 3 residues before the CDR3 boundary, so the rest is inferred from the germline J gene. This entry is derived from a study of T cell clonality in common variable immunodeficiency. Study results and caveats: What drives increased CVID clonality needs T cell subpopulation sequencing. In common variable immunodeficiency, TCR beta chains reportedly carried fewer deletions and N-nucleotide insertions.

Most patients and controls had Caucasian heritage. The protocol was immunoSEQ multiplex PCR, while the TCRdb copy is restricted to in-frame clones and leaves out a portion. The record shows roughly 79,000 clones for this sample, with no singletons present. Trimming pared 8 bases from V and 6 bases from J, leaving 12 bases between. The CDR3 is 12 residues long. In germline, CDR1 is WSHSY, CDR2 SAAADI. This receptor was obtained from a person aged 18 to 75 in good health. Sequencing input: peripheral blood mononuclear cells. The rearrangement links TRBV10-2 to TRBJ2-3, with a possible D match to TRBD1 (5 bases). This chain's CDR3 is CASALQADTQYF. The covered CDR3 bases are TGCGCCAGCGCCCTACAGGCGGATACG.